Listed below are T cell receptor beta chains from one sample, sequenced in a study of T and B cells in COVID-19 patients. TCRdb passed the multiplex PCR reads through MiXCR, listing each CDR3 protein once. The sample holds about 17,000 distinct CDR3 sequences, roughly 28% seen once. Sequenced: blood. These receptors were taken from a human donor who had recovered from COVID-19. CDR3s include the opening cysteine and the closing phenylalanine or tryptophan. The order of the fields is clone size, D gene, J gene, V gene, CDR3 DNA, CDR3 protein. The D gene is left open where the match is weak. The size field is filled for only some rows; it gives once, few, many or a size class.

abundance: many; d_gene: TRBD2; j_gene: TRBJ2-1; v_gene: TRBV10-3; CDR3nt: TGTGCCATCAGAGCCGCGCTAGCGGTCCCTCAGGAGCAGTTCTTC; CDR3aa: CAIRAALAVPQEQFF
abundance: .; d_gene: .; j_gene: TRBJ2-5; v_gene: TRBV7-2; CDR3nt: TGTGCCAGCAGCTTAGCGGGGACCCAGTACTTC; CDR3aa: CASSLAGTQYF
abundance: .; d_gene: .; j_gene: TRBJ1-2; v_gene: TRBV7-2; CDR3nt: TGTGCCAGCAGCGCCGCCTTCAGTGGAGTTAGTGGCTACACCTTC; CDR3aa: CASSAAFSGVSGYTF
abundance: many; d_gene: .; j_gene: TRBJ1-2; v_gene: TRBV6-5; CDR3nt: TGTGCCAGCAGTTATCGTGGGGGCGGCTATGGCTACACCTTC; CDR3aa: CASSYRGGGYGYTF
abundance: many; d_gene: TRBD1; j_gene: TRBJ1-3; v_gene: TRBV6-5; CDR3nt: TGTGCCAGCAGTTACTCTCAGGGGGCGCACGGAAACACCATATATTTT; CDR3aa: CASSYSQGAHGNTIYF
abundance: .; d_gene: .; j_gene: TRBJ2-1; v_gene: TRBV7-2; CDR3nt: TGTGCCAGCAGCTTGGAGACGGGGGGCCCCTACAATGAGCAGTTCTTC; CDR3aa: CASSLETGGPYNEQFF
abundance: .; d_gene: .; j_gene: TRBJ2-7; v_gene: TRBV21-1; CDR3nt: TGTGCCACTCCGGGACAGGGTTCCTACGAGCAGTACTTC; CDR3aa: CATPGQGSYEQYF
abundance: few; d_gene: TRBD1; j_gene: TRBJ1-1; v_gene: TRBV6-2/TRBV6-3; CDR3nt: TGTGCCAGCCTAAAGACAGGGGTTCGAGAAGCTTTCTTT; CDR3aa: CASLKTGVREAFF
abundance: few; d_gene: .; j_gene: TRBJ1-2; v_gene: TRBV15; CDR3nt: TGTGCCACCAGCAGATCCACAGGGCCTAACTATGGCTACACCTTC; CDR3aa: CATSRSTGPNYGYTF
abundance: many; d_gene: .; j_gene: TRBJ1-4; v_gene: TRBV30; CDR3nt: TGTGCCTGGAGTCGAAATGAAAAACTGTTTTTT; CDR3aa: CAWSRNEKLFF
abundance: few; d_gene: TRBD1; j_gene: TRBJ1-2; v_gene: TRBV6-1; CDR3nt: TGTGCCAGTGACAGGGGGCGAGACTATGGCTACACCTTC; CDR3aa: CASDRGRDYGYTF
abundance: few; d_gene: TRBD1; j_gene: TRBJ1-5; v_gene: TRBV6-2/TRBV6-3; CDR3nt: TGTGCCAGCAGTTATGTGGGACAGAATCAGCCCCAGCATTTT; CDR3aa: CASSYVGQNQPQHF
abundance: few; d_gene: TRBD1; j_gene: TRBJ1-2; v_gene: TRBV18; CDR3nt: TGTGCCAGCTCACCCGCCCGGGACAGCGGCTACACCTTC; CDR3aa: CASSPARDSGYTF
abundance: medium-sized; d_gene: .; j_gene: TRBJ2-2; v_gene: TRBV6-5; CDR3nt: TGTGCCAGCAGCCGGGCCTCGAACACCGGGGAGCTGTTTTTT; CDR3aa: CASSRASNTGELFF
abundance: medium-sized; d_gene: .; j_gene: TRBJ2-2; v_gene: TRBV12-3/TRBV12-4; CDR3nt: TGTGCCAGCATACTGTCAGGCAGGGGCGACACCGGGGAGCTGTTTTTT; CDR3aa: CASILSGRGDTGELFF
abundance: .; d_gene: .; j_gene: TRBJ2-5; v_gene: TRBV5-1; CDR3nt: TGCGCCAGCAGCTCTGACTACAGTGGCCCCTTCCAAGAGACCCAGTACTTC; CDR3aa: CASSSDYSGPFQETQYF
abundance: .; d_gene: TRBD2; j_gene: TRBJ2-7; v_gene: TRBV5-4; CDR3nt: TGTGCCAGCAGCTTGGAGGCTAGCGGGGGTTCTATCTCCTACGAGCAGTACTTC; CDR3aa: CASSLEASGGSISYEQYF
abundance: .; d_gene: TRBD1; j_gene: TRBJ1-3; v_gene: TRBV5-4; CDR3nt: TGTGCCAGCAGCGGGGGGACAGGGGGAACTGGAAACACCATATATTTT; CDR3aa: CASSGGTGGTGNTIYF
abundance: few; d_gene: .; j_gene: TRBJ2-5; v_gene: TRBV10-3; CDR3nt: TGTGCCATCAGTGAGCGCGGGGGCTATGAGACCCAGTACTTC; CDR3aa: CAISERGGYETQYF
abundance: many; d_gene: .; j_gene: TRBJ1-2; v_gene: TRBV19; CDR3nt: TGTGCCAGTAGTCTCCGGGACAAACTGAGGGGCTACACCTTC; CDR3aa: CASSLRDKLRGYTF
abundance: few; d_gene: .; j_gene: TRBJ1-5; v_gene: TRBV6-1; CDR3nt: TGTGCCAGCAGTGAAGCGCTTGCCAATCAGCCCCAGCATTTT; CDR3aa: CASSEALANQPQHF
abundance: medium-sized; d_gene: .; j_gene: TRBJ2-7; v_gene: TRBV5-6; CDR3nt: TGTGCCAGCAGCTGGTATGGTTGGGGCCCCTACGAGCAGTACTTC; CDR3aa: CASSWYGWGPYEQYF
abundance: .; d_gene: .; j_gene: TRBJ1-2; v_gene: TRBV6-5; CDR3nt: TGTGCCAGCAGGCCACCGGGGGGGGGAGGTGGCTACACCTTC; CDR3aa: CASRPPGGGGGYTF
abundance: .; d_gene: .; j_gene: TRBJ2-7; v_gene: TRBV20-1; CDR3nt: TGCAGTGTCCCGTCCGGGACGGGAACCTACGAGCAGTACTTC; CDR3aa: CSVPSGTGTYEQYF
abundance: few; d_gene: .; j_gene: TRBJ1-1; v_gene: TRBV6-5; CDR3nt: TGTGCCAGCAGTTACTCGGGGACGGCTACTGAAGCTTTCTTT; CDR3aa: CASSYSGTATEAFF
abundance: medium-sized; d_gene: TRBD1; j_gene: TRBJ2-7; v_gene: TRBV5-6; CDR3nt: TGTGCCAGCAGACCCGGGACAGGCGATCCCTCCTACGAGCAGTACTTC; CDR3aa: CASRPGTGDPSYEQYF
abundance: .; d_gene: TRBD1; j_gene: TRBJ2-3; v_gene: TRBV6-2/TRBV6-3; CDR3nt: TGTGCCAGCAGCAAGGGGGCAACAGATACGCAGTATTTT; CDR3aa: CASSKGATDTQYF
abundance: .; d_gene: .; j_gene: TRBJ2-3; v_gene: TRBV7-2; CDR3nt: TGTGCCAGCAGCTTATGGGATACGCAGTATTTT; CDR3aa: CASSLWDTQYF
abundance: large; d_gene: TRBD1; j_gene: TRBJ1-4; v_gene: TRBV6-5; CDR3nt: TGTGCCAGCCAAAACACGGACAGGGAAGATGAAAAACTGTTTTTT; CDR3aa: CASQNTDREDEKLFF
abundance: .; d_gene: TRBD1; j_gene: TRBJ1-1; v_gene: TRBV10-3; CDR3nt: TGTGCCATCAGCGAACAGGGGGGGGACACTGAAGCTTTCTTT; CDR3aa: CAISEQGGDTEAFF
abundance: few; d_gene: .; j_gene: TRBJ2-3; v_gene: TRBV7-2; CDR3nt: TGTGCCAGCAGCCCCCCCCGAGGGGGGGGATCATATACGCAGTATTTT; CDR3aa: CASSPPRGGGSYTQYF
abundance: few; d_gene: TRBD1; j_gene: TRBJ1-1; v_gene: TRBV6-5; CDR3nt: TGTGCCAGCAGTTACTTCCTTCTCCAGGGGGGGGCTTTCTTT; CDR3aa: CASSYFLLQGGAFF
abundance: many; d_gene: .; j_gene: TRBJ2-3; v_gene: TRBV18; CDR3nt: TGTGCCAGCTCCCCGGGTGGGGCAGATACGCAGTATTTT; CDR3aa: CASSPGGADTQYF
abundance: few; d_gene: TRBD2; j_gene: TRBJ2-2; v_gene: TRBV10-3; CDR3nt: TGTGCCATCAGTCCATCGACTAGCGGGGGCACCGGGGAGCTGTTTTTT; CDR3aa: CAISPSTSGGTGELFF
abundance: .; d_gene: .; j_gene: TRBJ2-7; v_gene: TRBV5-1; CDR3nt: TGCGCCAGCAGCTTGGTAGGGTATAGCGAGCAGTACTTC; CDR3aa: CASSLVGYSEQYF
abundance: .; d_gene: .; j_gene: TRBJ2-1; v_gene: TRBV5-6; CDR3nt: TGTGCCAGCAGCTCCGCCAATGAGCAGTTCTTC; CDR3aa: CASSSANEQFF
abundance: few; d_gene: TRBD1; j_gene: TRBJ1-2; v_gene: TRBV27; CDR3nt: TGTGCCAGCAGTTCGGGACAGGGAAGAGGCTACACCTTC; CDR3aa: CASSSGQGRGYTF
abundance: .; d_gene: TRBD1; j_gene: TRBJ1-2; v_gene: TRBV6-6; CDR3nt: TGTGCCAGCAGGAGACAGGGCGACTCGGGTGGCTACACCTTC; CDR3aa: CASRRQGDSGGYTF
abundance: few; d_gene: TRBD2; j_gene: TRBJ2-3; v_gene: TRBV7-9; CDR3nt: TGTGCCAGCTCCCGAGGACTAGCGGCCAACACAGATACGCAGTATTTT; CDR3aa: CASSRGLAANTDTQYF
abundance: few; d_gene: TRBD2; j_gene: TRBJ2-2; v_gene: TRBV7-6; CDR3nt: TGTGCCAGCAGCCGTAGACTAGCGGGGGTAACGCCGAACACCGGGGAGCTGTTTTTT; CDR3aa: CASSRRLAGVTPNTGELFF
abundance: medium-sized; d_gene: .; j_gene: TRBJ2-2; v_gene: TRBV27; CDR3nt: TGTGCCAGCAGTTTCACGGGGAGTAGGCTGTTTTTT; CDR3aa: CASSFTGSRLFF
abundance: few; d_gene: TRBD1; j_gene: TRBJ1-2; v_gene: TRBV18; CDR3nt: TGTGCCAGCTCACCTAACGGACAGGGGTATGGCTACACCTTC; CDR3aa: CASSPNGQGYGYTF